Presented here are 17 T cell receptor beta chains from one specimen sequenced in a study of CD8 T cells in Susac syndrome. The RNA, about 0.45 to 1 ug, was put through reverse transcription using random hexamers. TCRdb used MiXCR to reprocess the immunoSEQ multiplex PCR reads, holding one entry per CDR3 protein. The table lists fewer than 200,000 distinct CDR3 sequences, roughly 91% of them singletons. Sequenced: CD4+ T cells from PBMCs. The source of these receptors is a human donor with Susac syndrome.

The chain recombines TRBV10-3 with TRBJ1-1; 9 bases align to TRBD1. CDR3 length: 15 residues. The junction had 4 bases not matched to a gene; V was cut back by 4 bases and J by 1 base. The V gene's germline CDR1 is ENHRY and CDR2 SYGVKD. The chain's CDR3 is CAISGGTGKNTEAFF. The CDR3 DNA follows: TGTGCCATCAGTGGGGGGACAGGGAAGAACACTGAAGCTTTCTTT.

The chain links TRBV20-1 to TRBJ2-5; TRBD2 might be the D (6 bases). V lost 6 bases, J lost 5 bases, and 19 bases lay in between. Looked up from germline, CDR1 is DFQATT and CDR2 is SNEGSKA (reference sequence). The CDR3 has 14 amino acids. CDR3 in DNA: TGCAGTGCCCAACGCGGGGAGATTAAGGAGACCCAGTACTTC. Translated: CSAQRGEIKETQYF.

The rearrangement links TRBV5-1 to TRBJ2-5; D is undetermined. The CDR3 is 13 amino acids. Looked up from germline, CDR1 is SGHRS and CDR2 is YFSETQ. Trimming took 4 bases from V and 3 from J, leaving 10 bases between them. The CDR3: CASSHLGEETQYF. CDR3 nucleotides: TGCGCCAGCAGCCACCTAGGCGAAGAGACCCAGTACTTC.

This clonotype was counted once. This rearrangement joins TRBV29-1 to TRBJ1-4, with D perhaps matching TRBD1 (6 bases). The germline CDR1 and CDR2 sequences are SQVTM and ANQGSEA. V shed 4 bases and J shed 8 bases, with 14 bases lying between them. This CDR3 has 13 residues. The CDR3 protein is CSVVRTAGEKLFF. In DNA, the CDR3 is TGCAGCGTTGTTAGGACAGCTGGAGAAAAACTGTTTTTT.

The chain is built from TRBV6-5 and TRBJ2-7; perhaps TRBD1 as D (5 bases). The germline gives CDR1 MNHEY, CDR2 SVGAGI. Trimming pared 6 bases from V and 1 base from J, leaving 13 bases between. This CDR3 region has 14 residues. CDR3 protein: CASSQRQRSYEQYF. The CDR3 DNA is TGTGCCAGCAGCCAGAGACAGAGATCCTACGAGCAGTACTTC.

The chain is built from TRBV20-1 and TRBJ1-2, with 9 bases lining up with TRBD1. Germline CDR1 DFQATT, CDR2 SNEGSKA (reference sequence). After removal of 0 bases from V and 7 bases from J, the junction contained 15 bases not matched to a gene. The CDR3 covers 17 residues. The CDR3 spells CSARDPQQKGQGGGYTF. For the CDR3, the DNA is TGCAGTGCTAGAGATCCACAACAGAAGGGACAGGGAGGTGGCTACACCTTC.

The chain couples TRBV28 to TRBJ2-3, with D possibly being TRBD1 or TRBD2 (5 bases each). The germline V and J ends were trimmed by 5 bases and 6 bases, with 15 bases remaining between them. This CDR3 comprises 14 residues. Germline V gene lookup returns CDR1 MDHEN and CDR2 SYDVKM. This CDR3 reads CASSGTEKADTQYF. CDR3 coding DNA: TGTGCCAGCAGTGGGACGGAAAAGGCTGATACGCAGTATTTT.

V is TRBV7-9 and J is TRBJ1-3; perhaps TRBD1 as D (6 bases). Trimming left V 0 bases short and J 6 bases short, with 18 bases between. The germline gives CDR1 SEHNR, CDR2 FQNEAQ (reference sequence). This CDR3 has 17 residues. The CDR3 is CASSLAYRWTAENTIYF. CDR3 coding DNA: TGTGCCAGCAGCTTAGCGTATCGGTGGACAGCTGAAAACACCATATATTTT.

This chain joins TRBV3-1 and TRBJ2-1; no clear D. The CDR3 length is 13 residues. V was clipped by 1 base and J by 3 bases, with 4 bases between them. Per the germline V gene, CDR1 is LGHDT and CDR2 is YNNKEL (reference sequence). The CDR3 region has the DNA TGTGCCAGCAGCCAAGTTATCTACAATGAGCAGTTCTTC. The encoded protein is CASSQVIYNEQFF.

The genes are TRBV19 and TRBJ2-4; TRBD1 matches 11 bases. Germline CDR1 reads LNHDA; CDR2 reads SQIVND (reference sequence). V dropped 7 bases and J dropped 1; count of bases not matched to a gene: 3. This CDR3 comprises 15 residues. This CDR3 is CASKGQGEAKNIQYF. Written as DNA, the CDR3 is TGTGCCAGTAAGGGACAGGGGGAGGCCAAAAACATTCAGTACTTC.

This chain connects TRBV18 to TRBJ1-1; no clear D gene. Germline values: CDR1 KGHSH, CDR2 LQKENI. The V gene lost 4 bases and the J gene lost 1 base, with 13 bases spanning the gap. The CDR3 consists of 15 residues. The CDR3 DNA follows: TGTGCCAGCTCACTTATCGGCTGGGAGAACACTGAAGCTTTCTTT. This translates into CASSLIGWENTEAFF.

This chain's CDR3 is CASRRLDRTTNEKLFF. In nucleotides, the CDR3 is TGTGCCAGCAGAAGGCTGGACCGGACAACTAATGAAAAACTGTTTTTT. The rearrangement uses TRBV27 and TRBJ1-4; D not resolved. Trimming removed 6 bases from V and 0 bases from J, with 14 bases in between. Germline-derived CDR1 and CDR2 are MNHEY and SMNVEV (reference sequence). There are 16 residues in the CDR3.

The chain uses TRBV27 and TRBJ1-1; tentative D call: TRBD1 (5 bases). The CDR3 runs 16 residues. V was pared by 5 bases and J by 1 base, with 17 bases between. Germline lookup yields CDR1 MNHEY and CDR2 SMNVEV (reference sequence). The CDR3 spells CASSPGTGRGNTEAFF. The DNA for the CDR3 is TGTGCCAGCAGTCCGGGGACGGGCCGAGGGAACACTGAAGCTTTCTTT.

This clonotype was observed once. The gene calls are TRBV4-1 and TRBJ1-2; 8 bases are a match to TRBD1. CDR3 length equals 14 residues. Germline trimming cut 2 bases from V and 5 bases from J; bases unmatched to any gene: 4. Germline V gene sequence: CDR1 MGHRA, CDR2 YSYEKL. CDR3 sequence (DNA): TGCGCCAGCAGCCAACCGGACAGGGAGTATGGCTACACCTTC. It yields the protein CASSQPDREYGYTF.

The V and J genes are TRBV5-1 and TRBJ1-1; D is unclear. CDR1 is SGHRS and CDR2 is YFSETQ in the germline V gene. The CDR3 has 13 amino acids. V lost 1 base, J lost 2 bases, and 6 bases lay in between. As DNA, the CDR3 is TGCGCCAGCAGCTTGAACGACAACACTGAAGCTTTCTTT. It translates to CASSLNDNTEAFF.

This sequence joins TRBV15 and TRBJ2-1, with D perhaps assigned TRBD1 or TRBD2 (6 bases each). The CDR3 sequence is 15 residues long. From germline, CDR1 is LNHNV and CDR2 YYDKDF (reference sequence). The germline V and J ends were trimmed by 1 base and 0 bases, with 7 bases remaining between them. The CDR3 sequence is CATSRGGASYNEQFF. The CDR3 DNA reads TGTGCCACCAGCAGAGGGGGGGCCTCCTACAATGAGCAGTTCTTC.

This clonotype was recorded once. This sequence joins TRBV20-1 and TRBJ2-3; 10 bases match TRBD2. CDR1 is DFQATT, CDR2 SNEGSKA, per germline (reference sequence). The CDR3 spans 15 residues. Unmatched junction bases numbered 8, after V lost 6 bases and J lost 2 bases. CDR3 region: CSATPTSGFTDTQYF. For the CDR3, the DNA is TGCAGTGCCACCCCGACTAGCGGGTTCACAGATACGCAGTATTTT.